Sequencing of this T cell receptor beta chain was carried out in a study of T cells in Graves' hyperthyroidism and ophthalmopathy. Study-level findings and limits: Before onset, ophthalmopathy was predicted by the model a median around 6.2 months earlier.

Participants, patients aged 18 to 65, had newly diagnosed hyperthyroidism with a duration under 2 months. This clonotype was observed many times. Its matching antigen is unknown. It was RNA transcripts that yielded the amplified TCR beta CDR3 regions. TCR CDR3 regions were first amplified by RT-PCR with HTBI primers. TCRdb re-called the multiplex PCR reads with MiXCR, one entry per CDR3 protein. This sample has about 700,000 distinct CDR3 sequences, with around 15% found just once. After removal of 5 bases from V and 1 base from J, the junction contained 10 bases not matched to a gene. CDR3 length: 16 residues.

The receptor comes from a young woman with Graves' hyperthyroidism. The chain is built from TRBV12-3 or TRBV12-4 and TRBJ2-7; TRBD1 aligns across 8 bases. The sequenced material came from blood. The CDR3 coding sequence is TGTGCCAGCAGTACGAGGACAGGGCGACGGTCCTACGAGCAGTACTTC. It yields the protein CASSTRTGRRSYEQYF.